Detailed here is one T cell receptor beta chain. Its antigen is as yet unknown. Looked up from germline, CDR1 is SGHNT and CDR2 is YYREEE (reference sequence). This CDR3 contains 12 residues. The V and J ends lost 4 bases and 5 bases respectively, with 4 bases between them. Primers included in the PCR were 60 Vbeta and 13 Jbeta primers. Sequencing used immunoSEQ multiplex PCR; TCRdb keeps in-frame clones, though not all of them. The sample consists of roughly 160,000 clones, approximately 80% of them appearing once. The sample comes from a study of cytomegalovirus exposure and HLA in healthy donors. Findings and limits, study-wide: Among TCR beta chains of equal frequency, HLA-associated ones were more clonally expanded in a later analysis.

The TCR was taken from a man aged 30 to 45 in good health and CMV-seronegative. The chain combines TRBV5-4 with TRBJ1-6; D is undetermined. The sequencing sample was made of PBMCs. The DNA for the CDR3 is TGTGCCAGCAGCCTAGATAATTCACCCCTCCACTTT. This encodes CASSLDNSPLHF.